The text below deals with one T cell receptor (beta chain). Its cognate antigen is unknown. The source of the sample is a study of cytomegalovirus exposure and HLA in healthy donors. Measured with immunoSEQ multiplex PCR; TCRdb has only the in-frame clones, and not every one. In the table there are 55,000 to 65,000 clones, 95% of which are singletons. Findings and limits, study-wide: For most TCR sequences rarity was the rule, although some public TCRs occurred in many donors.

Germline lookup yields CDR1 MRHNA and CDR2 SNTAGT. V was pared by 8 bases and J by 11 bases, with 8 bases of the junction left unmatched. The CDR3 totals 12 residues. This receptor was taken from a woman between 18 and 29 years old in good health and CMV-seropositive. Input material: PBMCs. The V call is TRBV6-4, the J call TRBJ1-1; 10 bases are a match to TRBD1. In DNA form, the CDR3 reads TGTGCCAGCGCCATTCGGGACAGGGGTGCTTTCTTT. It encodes CASAIRDRGAFF.